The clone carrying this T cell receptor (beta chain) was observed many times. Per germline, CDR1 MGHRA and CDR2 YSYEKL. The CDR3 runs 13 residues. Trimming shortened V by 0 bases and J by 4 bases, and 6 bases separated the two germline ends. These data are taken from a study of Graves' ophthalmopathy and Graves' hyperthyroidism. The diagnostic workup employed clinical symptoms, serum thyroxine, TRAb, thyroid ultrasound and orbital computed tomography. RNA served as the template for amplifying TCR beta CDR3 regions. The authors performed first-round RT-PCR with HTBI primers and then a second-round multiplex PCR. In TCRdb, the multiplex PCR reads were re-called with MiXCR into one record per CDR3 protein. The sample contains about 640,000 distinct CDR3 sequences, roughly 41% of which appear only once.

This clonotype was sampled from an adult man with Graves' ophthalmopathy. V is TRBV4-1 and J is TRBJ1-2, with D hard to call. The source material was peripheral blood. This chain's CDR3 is CASSQERTYGYTF. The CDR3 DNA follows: TGCGCCAGCAGCCAAGAGCGGACCTATGGCTACACCTTC.